This is a list of T cell receptor beta chains from one sample in a study of neurological immune-mediated disorders. TCRdb fed the 5' RACE reads into MiXCR, producing one record per CDR3 protein. The sample consists of some 28,000 distinct CDR3 sequences, around 21% of them appearing once. Sequencing input: CD4+ T cells from blood. Receptor source: a man between 45 and 60 years old with HTLV-1-associated myelopathy (HAM/TSP). The CDR3 runs from the conserved cysteine through the conserved F or W.

j_gene,v_gene,CDR3aa
TRBJ2-6,TRBV20-1,CSARRQGQSLRGANVLTF
TRBJ1-6,TRBV25-1,CASSEPFLGGATLHF
TRBJ2-2,TRBV7-3,CASSLNKGGTEELFF
TRBJ2-6,TRBV5-1,CASSFEGQGAAGANVLTF
TRBJ2-1,TRBV20-1,CSARGGRNEQFF
TRBJ2-5,TRBV25-1,CASSEAVKGSQETQYF
TRBJ1-1,TRBV20-1,CSARVDGPPNTEAFF
TRBJ1-5,TRBV20-1,CSARDSSQPQHF
TRBJ2-4,TRBV12-3/TRBV12-4,CASSDRTSGRTQYF
TRBJ1-2,TRBV5-1,CASGRDRDVGYGYTF
TRBJ2-3,TRBV10-3,CAIGRQTTDTQYF
TRBJ2-3,TRBV29-1,CSVVTSGGNTDTQYF
TRBJ1-5,TRBV5-1,CASSLGSNQPQHF
TRBJ2-2,TRBV29-1,CSVLTLAGVGELFF
TRBJ2-1,TRBV20-1,CSARSGGGSYNEQFF
TRBJ1-6,TRBV25-1,CASRDSVYNSPLHF
TRBJ2-2,TRBV5-6,CASSLGGVTGELFF
TRBJ2-7,TRBV12-5,CASGLGTSGYEQYF
TRBJ1-5,TRBV3-1,CASSQDLNQPQHF
TRBJ1-1,TRBV5-1,CASSSYTEAFF
TRBJ2-7,TRBV20-1,CSAPTLTGVRSREQYF
TRBJ2-5,TRBV5-5,CASSYARAGGLGETQYF